The 8 T cell receptor beta chains in this list originate from one sample, sequenced in a study of T cell changes during pregnancy in multiple sclerosis. Assay used: immunoSEQ multiplex PCR; TCRdb lists only in-frame clones, some missing. The sample records about 59,000 clones, more than 75% being singletons. Sequencing was performed on peripheral blood, taken in the second trimester of pregnancy. The receptor set was obtained from a female donor with multiple sclerosis, enrolled in a pregnancy study.

The table lists this clone with a count of one. CDR3 protein: CASSLDRGDGELFF. CDR3 DNA: TGCGCCAGCAGCTTGGACAGGGGGGACGGGGAGCTGTTTTTT. This chain connects TRBV5-1 to TRBJ2-2; 8 nucleotides agree with TRBD1. CDR3 length equals 14 residues. The germline V gene encodes CDR1 SGHRS and CDR2 YFSETQ. Trimming at V came to 0 bases and at J to 7 bases, leaving 2 bases not matched to a gene.

The rearrangement links TRBV18 to TRBJ2-7, with D perhaps matching TRBD2 (5 bases). Per the germline V gene, CDR1 is KGHSH and CDR2 is LQKENI. This CDR3 has 15 residues. V lost 3 bases, J lost 3 bases, and 15 bases lay in between. The CDR3 spells CASSPVRGQFYEQYF. CDR3 coding DNA: TGTGCCAGCTCACCGGTGAGAGGGCAGTTCTACGAGCAGTACTTC. Looking up the rest from reference TRBV18 and TRBJ2-7 gives the full variable domain: NAGVMQNPRHLVRRRGQEARLRCSPMKGHSHVYWYRQLPEEGLKFMVYLQKENIIDESGMPKERFSAEFPKEGPSILRIQQVVRGDSAAYFCASSPVRGQFYEQYFGPGTRLTVT.

V is TRBV6-1 and J is TRBJ2-7; D is possibly TRBD2 (6 bases). The V end lost 4 bases, the J end lost 2 bases, and 12 bases lay between the germline ends. CDR3 length: 14 amino acids. Germline V lookup: CDR1 MNHNS, CDR2 SASEGT. The CDR3 DNA is TGTGCCAGCAGTGTATACGGGAGCCCCTACGAGCAGTACTTC. Amino acids: CASSVYGSPYEQYF.

V is TRBV10-3 and J is TRBJ2-7, with a weak D call TRBD2 (7 bases). The germline gives CDR1 ENHRY, CDR2 SYGVKD. The V end was cut by 6 bases, the J end by 3 bases, with 15 bases between. The CDR3 consists of 14 residues. DNA for the CDR3: TGTGCCATCAGCGGAAGAGGGGGGGACTACGAGCAGTACTTC. This codes for CAISGRGGDYEQYF.

The rearrangement joins TRBV1 to TRBJ1-5; the table's D call TRBD1 went unverified against the DNA. TRBV1 is labeled a pseudogene. The CDR3 consists of 15 residues. CDR3 DNA sequence: TGCACCAGCAGCCAGGGGGACAGGGGCCATCAGCCCCAGCATTTT. It codes for CTSSQGDRGHQPQHF.

The V gene is TRBV7-2, the J gene TRBJ1-3, with a possible D match to TRBD1 (6 bases). Trimming left V 5 bases short and J 2 bases short, with 10 bases between. Germline assignment: CDR1 SGHTA and CDR2 FQGNSA. The CDR3 sequence is 14 residues long. CDR3 in amino acids: CASSPDSPGNTIYF. CDR3 DNA: TGTGCCAGCAGCCCGGACAGCCCTGGAAACACCATATATTTT.

The rearrangement links TRBV7-8 to TRBJ2-7; D is uncertain. Trimming took off 5 bases at V and 0 bases at J, with 11 bases between the two ends. Germline CDR1 reads SGHVS; CDR2 reads FQNEAQ. The CDR3 has 14 residues. CDR3 sequence reads: CASSQGRHSYEQYF. The CDR3, as DNA: TGTGCCAGCAGCCAAGGCAGACACTCCTACGAGCAGTACTTC.

The gene calls are TRBV28 and TRBJ1-2; 7 bases map to TRBD1. The junction had 7 bases not matched to a gene; V was cut back by 11 bases and J by 7 bases. The CDR3 is made up of 11 amino acids. Per germline, CDR1 MDHEN and CDR2 SYDVKM. The CDR3 loop is CAGRGRLGYTF. CDR3 in DNA: TGTGCCGGAAGGGGGCGTCTTGGCTACACCTTC.